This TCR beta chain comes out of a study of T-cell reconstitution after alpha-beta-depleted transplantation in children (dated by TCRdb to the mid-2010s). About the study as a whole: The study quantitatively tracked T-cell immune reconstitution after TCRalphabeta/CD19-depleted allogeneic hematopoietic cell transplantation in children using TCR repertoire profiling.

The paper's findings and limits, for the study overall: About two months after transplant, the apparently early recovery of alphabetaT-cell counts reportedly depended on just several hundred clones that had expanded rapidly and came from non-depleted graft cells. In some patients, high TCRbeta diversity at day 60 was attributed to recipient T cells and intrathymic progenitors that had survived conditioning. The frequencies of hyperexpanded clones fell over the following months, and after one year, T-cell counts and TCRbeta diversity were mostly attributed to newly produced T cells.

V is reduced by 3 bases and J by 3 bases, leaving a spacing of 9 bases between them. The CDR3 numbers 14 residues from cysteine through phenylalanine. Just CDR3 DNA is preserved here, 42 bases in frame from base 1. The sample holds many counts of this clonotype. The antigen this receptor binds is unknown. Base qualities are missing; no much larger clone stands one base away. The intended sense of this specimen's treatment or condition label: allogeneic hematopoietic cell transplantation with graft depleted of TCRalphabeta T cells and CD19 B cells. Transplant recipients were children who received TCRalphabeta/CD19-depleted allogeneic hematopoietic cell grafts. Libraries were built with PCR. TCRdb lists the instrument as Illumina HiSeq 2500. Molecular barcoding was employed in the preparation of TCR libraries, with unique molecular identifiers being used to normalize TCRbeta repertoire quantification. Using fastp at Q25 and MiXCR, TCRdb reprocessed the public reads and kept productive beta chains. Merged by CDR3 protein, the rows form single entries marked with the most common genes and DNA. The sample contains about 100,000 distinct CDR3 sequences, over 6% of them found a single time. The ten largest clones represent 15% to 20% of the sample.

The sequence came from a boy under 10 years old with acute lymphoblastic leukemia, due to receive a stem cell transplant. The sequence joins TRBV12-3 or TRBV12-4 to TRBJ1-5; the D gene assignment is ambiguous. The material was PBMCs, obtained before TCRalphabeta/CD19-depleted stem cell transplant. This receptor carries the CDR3 CASSFGRNNQPQHF. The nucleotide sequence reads TGTGCCAGCAGTTTCGGCAGGAACAATCAGCCCCAGCATTTT.